The 27 T cell receptor beta chains in this list originate from one sample, sequenced in a study of early T cells in non-severe SARS-CoV-2 infection. TCRdb analysed the 5' RACE reads with MiXCR anew, one entry per CDR3 protein. The sample holds more than 65,000 distinct CDR3 sequences; roughly 14% are singletons and the top ten take around 3.6%. The sample in question was whole blood, obtained at baseline. These receptors were collected from an adult who was a healthcare worker with PCR-confirmed SARS-CoV-2 infection or an uninfected control (not recorded which).

The CDR3 sequence is CASILQGTGGNTEAFF. CDR3 nucleotides: TGTGCCAGCATCCTTCAAGGGACCGGGGGCAACACTGAAGCTTTCTTT. This chain joins TRBV7-9 and TRBJ1-1; a weak D match, TRBD1 (6 bases). Per germline, CDR1 SEHNR and CDR2 FQNEAQ (reference sequence). V lost 7 bases and J lost 2, with 20 bases in between. The CDR3 runs to 16 residues.

The chain couples TRBV3-1 to TRBJ1-1; tentative D call: TRBD1 (6 bases). The CDR3 totals 11 residues. The germline V gene has CDR1 LGHDT and CDR2 YNNKEL (reference sequence). V lost 10 bases and J 7 bases, leaving 13 bases between the germline ends. The chain's CDR3 is CATRGGSEAFF. CDR3 coding DNA: TGTGCCACCCGAGGGGGTAGTGAAGCTTTCTTT.

This clonotype was recorded a few times. The chain has TRBV15 and TRBJ2-3; D perhaps matches TRBD2 (6 bases). The V gene's germline CDR1 is LNHNV and CDR2 YYDKDF (reference sequence). The CDR3 is 15 residues long. V lost 3 bases to trimming and J lost 8 bases, with 18 bases between them. The CDR3 here is CATSSGSGAMATQYF. Written as DNA, the CDR3 is TGTGCCACCAGCAGTGGTAGCGGAGCGATGGCTACGCAGTATTTT.

V is TRBV19 and J is TRBJ2-7, with TRBD1 matching 8 bases. Per the germline V gene, CDR1 is LNHDA and CDR2 is SQIVND (reference sequence). V lost 2 bases to trimming and J lost 5 bases; unmatched junction nucleotides: 2. The CDR3 length is 13 residues. The CDR3 region is CASSIQGANEQYF. For the CDR3, the DNA is TGTGCCAGTAGTATACAGGGGGCGAACGAGCAGTACTTC.

In this sample, this clonotype turned up many times. J is TRBJ1-1 and V is TRBV5-1, with 9 bases aligning to TRBD1. CDR3 length equals 16 residues. The junction had 3 bases not matched to a gene; V was cut back by 0 bases and J by 0 bases. Germline V gene data show CDR1 as SGHRS and CDR2 as YFSETQ. The chain's CDR3 is CASSLEGTGLNTEAFF. Here the CDR3 DNA reads TGCGCCAGCAGCTTGGAGGGGACAGGGCTGAACACTGAAGCTTTCTTT.

The rearrangement joins TRBV6-1 to TRBJ2-5; TRBD1 aligns across 10 bases. The V gene's germline CDR1 is MNHNS and CDR2 SASEGT. V trimming: 6 bases; J trimming: 5 bases; junction bases outside the gene matches: 9. The CDR3 consists of 15 residues. The CDR3 nucleotides are TGTGCCAGCAGGGGGGGACAGGGGTTGCTGGAGACCCAGTACTTC. Its protein is CASRGGQGLLETQYF.

This clonotype was seen at least ten times. The chain joins TRBV20-1 to TRBJ2-1; D is perhaps TRBD2 (6 bases). The CDR3 has 14 residues. V was trimmed by 5 bases and J by 6 bases, leaving 17 bases between them. Germline V gives CDR1 DFQATT, CDR2 SNEGSKA (reference sequence). For the CDR3, the DNA is TGCAGTGCTCCTTCCAGGACTACACGCAATGAGCAGTTCTTC. This gives the protein CSAPSRTTRNEQFF.

The J gene is TRBJ1-1, the V gene TRBV28, with D possibly matching TRBD1 (6 bases). The V gene lost 9 bases and the J gene lost 4 bases, with 21 bases spanning the gap. Germline CDR1 and CDR2: MDHEN and SYDVKM. The CDR3 is 15 residues long. In DNA form, the CDR3 reads TGTGCCAGTAGTAGGCCGGGGGCTCGGTTCACTGAAGCTTTCTTT. As protein: CASSRPGARFTEAFF.

This clonotype has a handful of counts. The chain recombines TRBV28 with TRBJ2-7; D uncertain. Trimming took off 4 bases at V and 0 bases at J, with 13 bases between the two ends. The CDR3 is 15 amino acids. CDR1 and CDR2 from the germline V gene are MDHEN and SYDVKM. The CDR3 reads CASSSSWTDSYEQYF. CDR3 bases: TGTGCCAGCAGTTCCTCGTGGACCGACTCCTACGAGCAGTACTTC. The full variable domain, rest sourced from reference TRBV28 and TRBJ2-7, is DVKVTQSSRYLVKRTGEKVFLECVQDMDHENMFWYRQDPGLGLRLIYFSYDVKMKEKGDIPEGYSVSREKKERFSLILESASTNQTSMYLCASSSSWTDSYEQYFGPGTRLTVT.

This clonotype was detected only a few times. The V gene is TRBV4-1, the J gene TRBJ2-2; D possibly corresponds to TRBD2 (6 bases). V was shortened by 0 bases and J by 5 bases, with 16 bases between the two germline ends. The CDR3 loop spans 17 amino acids. Germline V gene data show CDR1 as MGHRA and CDR2 as YSYEKL. The CDR3 region is CASSQDHSGGGTGELFF. CDR3 DNA: TGCGCCAGCAGCCAAGATCACAGCGGAGGAGGGACCGGGGAGCTGTTTTTT.

Only a few counts were recorded for this clonotype. This sequence joins TRBV7-8 and TRBJ2-2; TRBD2 matches at 14 bases. This CDR3 comprises 16 residues. The trim removed 4 bases at V and 8 bases at J, leaving 6 bases unmatched. The germline CDR1 and CDR2 sequences are SGHVS and FQNEAQ. The CDR3: CASSSTGTSGRGELFF. The CDR3 region has the DNA TGTGCCAGCAGCTCAACCGGGACTAGCGGGAGAGGGGAGCTGTTTTTT.

J is TRBJ2-3 and V is TRBV9, with TRBD2 matching 8 bases. The CDR3 totals 15 residues. The V segment lost 3 bases and the J segment 3 bases; nucleotides outside the gene matches: 6. Germline-derived CDR1 and CDR2 are SGDLS and YYNGEE. CDR3 sequence reads: CASSATSGITDTQYF. Written as DNA, the CDR3 is TGTGCCAGCAGCGCAACTAGCGGTATAACAGATACGCAGTATTTT.

The chain combines TRBV18 with TRBJ2-3, with a tentative D call TRBD2 (6 bases). With 1 base removed from V and 2 bases from J, the gap between germline ends came to 10 bases. The germline V gene encodes CDR1 KGHSH and CDR2 LQKENI. The CDR3 runs to 15 residues. CDR3 sequence (DNA): TGTGCCAGCTCACCACAAGGGACTCCCACAGATACGCAGTATTTT. Translating it yields CASSPQGTPTDTQYF.

This rearrangement joins TRBV7-9 to TRBJ1-2; a weak D match, TRBD1 (5 bases). V dropped 5 bases and J dropped 4 bases, with 11 bases sitting between them. The CDR3 totals 13 residues. Germline V lookup: CDR1 SEHNR, CDR2 FQNEAQ (reference sequence). The CDR3 loop is CASSPGAGYGYTF. DNA for the CDR3: TGTGCCAGCAGCCCCGGGGCTGGCTATGGCTACACCTTC.

The genes are TRBV30 and TRBJ1-1, with 7 bases identical to TRBD1. The ends lost 8 bases at V and 4 bases at J; junction bases unmatched: 7. This CDR3 is built from 12 residues. CDR1 and CDR2 (germline): GTSNPN, SVGIG (reference sequence). In DNA, the CDR3 is TGTGCCAGAGACAGGGTGGGCACTGAAGCTTTCTTT. It translates to CARDRVGTEAFF.

In its sample, this clonotype was seen a few times. The V gene is TRBV20-1, the J gene TRBJ1-2; no reliable D call. Germline CDR1 and CDR2: DFQATT and SNEGSKA (reference sequence). CDR3 length: 14 residues. The ends were cut back, 0 bases at V and 4 bases at J, with 12 bases in the middle. The CDR3 loop is CSARDSGGGYGYTF. CDR3 nucleotide sequence: TGCAGTGCTAGAGATTCCGGTGGCGGCTATGGCTACACCTTC.

The rearrangement joins TRBV7-9 to TRBJ2-5, with TRBD1 matching over 8 bases. V was pared by 3 bases and J by 5 bases, with 5 bases of the junction left unmatched. There are 14 residues in the CDR3. Germline V lookup: CDR1 SEHNR, CDR2 FQNEAQ (reference sequence). CDR3 amino acids: CASSFTGGTETQYF. The CDR3 DNA is TGTGCCAGCAGCTTCACAGGGGGGACGGAGACCCAGTACTTC. Together with reference TRBV7-9 and TRBJ2-5, the CDR3 gives the full variable domain: DTGVSQNPRHKITKRGQNVTFRCDPISEHNRLYWYRQTLGQGPEFLTYFQNEAQLEKSRLLSDRFSAERPKGSFSTLEIQRTEQGDSAMYLCASSFTGGTETQYFGPGTRLLVL.

This chain joins TRBV20-1 and TRBJ1-6; D not resolved. V was pared by 0 bases and J by 2 bases, with 8 bases between. The V gene's germline CDR1 is DFQATT and CDR2 SNEGSKA (reference sequence). The CDR3 extends over 15 amino acids. This chain's CDR3 is CSARDPGTYNSPLHF. CDR3 sequence (DNA): TGCAGTGCTAGAGATCCTGGGACCTATAATTCACCCCTCCACTTT.

The chain combines TRBV7-9 with TRBJ1-1; 8 bases fit TRBD1. Germline values: CDR1 SEHNR, CDR2 FQNEAQ (reference sequence). The CDR3 extends over 13 amino acids. Trimming took 5 bases from V and 6 from J; bases not matched to a gene: 5. CDR3 loop: CASSLPQGAEAFF. The CDR3 DNA is TGTGCCAGCAGCCTACCACAGGGGGCTGAAGCTTTCTTT.

This chain links TRBV20-1 with TRBJ1-6, with D hard to call. Germline V gene data show CDR1 as DFQATT and CDR2 as SNEGSKA (reference sequence). Trimming shortened V by 1 base and J by 7 bases, and 8 bases separated the two germline ends. The CDR3 extends over 13 amino acids. The DNA for the CDR3 is TGCAGTGCTAGAGCCGGGTCAAATTCACCCCTCCACTTT. Translated, it gives CSARAGSNSPLHF.

V and J are TRBV11-2 and TRBJ2-7, with D possibly TRBD1 on 5 matching bases. V was pared by 6 bases and J by 2 bases, with 14 bases between. CDR1 SGHAT and CDR2 FQNNGV come from the germline V gene. This CDR3 region has 14 residues. CDR3 sequence reads: CASSQGELPYEQYF. The CDR3 DNA sequence: TGTGCCAGCAGTCAAGGGGAACTCCCCTACGAGCAGTACTTC.

This clonotype was seen a handful of times. The chain uses TRBV20-1 and TRBJ1-1, with D uncertain. Trimming stripped 2 bases from V and 4 bases from J, with 14 bases between. Germline values: CDR1 DFQATT, CDR2 SNEGSKA (reference sequence). The CDR3 covers 14 residues. CDR3 in DNA: TGCAGTGCTAGAAATTTGGCAAACCCCACTGAAGCTTTCTTT. As protein: CSARNLANPTEAFF.

In its sample, this clonotype was seen a few times. The chain couples TRBV7-6 to TRBJ2-3; 7 nucleotides agree with TRBD2. The J segment lost 3 bases and the V segment lost 3 bases, leaving 6 bases of the junction unmatched. CDR3 length: 15 residues. CDR1 and CDR2 (germline): SGHVS, FNYEAQ. CDR3 loop: CASSFEGGPTDTQYF. The CDR3 nucleotides are TGTGCCAGCAGCTTTGAGGGAGGGCCGACAGATACGCAGTATTTT.

This clonotype occurred many times. The V gene is TRBV2, the J gene TRBJ1-4; the D gene is possibly TRBD1 (5 bases). The CDR3 runs to 14 residues. The V gene's germline CDR1 is SNHLY and CDR2 FYNNEI. V was trimmed by 6 bases and J by 4 bases, leaving 12 bases between them. In nucleotides, the CDR3 is TGTGCCAGCAGCCCTTGGGGGGGTAATGAAAAACTGTTTTTT. This translates into CASSPWGGNEKLFF.

This chain connects TRBV19 to TRBJ2-1; D ambiguous. The CDR3 has 12 amino acids. V was pared by 6 bases and J by 6 bases, with 9 bases between. The germline V gene encodes CDR1 LNHDA and CDR2 SQIVND (reference sequence). The CDR3 region has the DNA TGTGCCAGTAGCCGACCGACCAATGAGCAGTTCTTC. Translation: CASSRPTNEQFF.

This clonotype has just a few counts. The chain uses TRBV12-3 or TRBV12-4 and TRBJ2-4; either TRBD1 or TRBD2 may fit D (7 bases each). Trimming pared 6 bases from V and 6 bases from J, leaving 15 bases between. The CDR3 contains 14 residues. The CDR3 region has the DNA TGTGCCAGCAGCCCAACAGGGGAGGGAAACATTCAGTACTTC. Protein product: CASSPTGEGNIQYF.

The chain links TRBV3-1 to TRBJ2-7, with 10 bases identical to TRBD1. Germline CDR1 LGHDT, CDR2 YNNKEL (reference sequence). J gave up 3 bases and V 4 bases, and 6 bases lay outside the gene matches. The CDR3 covers 15 residues. The CDR3 nucleotides are TGTGCCAGCAGCCTCCCGGGACAGGGGATCTACGAGCAGTACTTC. This translates into CASSLPGQGIYEQYF.